Below, 10 T cell receptor beta chains from the same sample are listed, as sequenced in a study of neurological immune-mediated disorders. TCRdb used MiXCR to reprocess the 5' RACE reads, holding one entry per CDR3 protein. In the table there are tens of thousands of distinct CDR3 sequences, less than 2.5% of which are singletons. The sample taken for sequencing was PBMCs. Receptors originate from a man between 45 and 60 years old with multiple sclerosis.

This clonotype was observed at least ten times. The chain is built from TRBV7-8 and TRBJ2-6; no definite D call. V gave up 2 bases and J gave up 3 bases, with 17 bases separating them. Germline-derived CDR1 and CDR2 are SGHVS and FQNEAQ. The CDR3 runs 18 residues. CDR3 nucleotide sequence: TGTGCCAGCAGCTTAACCTCGGTTACGGGTTTTGGGGCCAACGTCCTGACTTTC. Its protein product is CASSLTSVTGFGANVLTF.

In this sample, this clonotype turned up many times. The rearrangement links TRBV28 to TRBJ1-5; D remains ambiguous. The germline V gene has CDR1 MDHEN and CDR2 SYDVKM. The CDR3 consists of 14 residues. V was cut by 10 bases and J by 5 bases, with 18 bases left in between. CDR3 loop: CANQRGGLYQPQHF. In DNA, the CDR3 is TGTGCCAACCAACGTGGCGGGCTGTATCAGCCCCAGCATTTT.

This clonotype was detected many times. The chain recombines TRBV5-1 with TRBJ2-3; 7 bases fit TRBD2. Germline CDR1 reads SGHRS; CDR2 reads YFSETQ. Unmatched junction bases numbered 5, after V lost 0 bases and J lost 4 bases. This CDR3 comprises 15 residues. The CDR3 DNA sequence: TGCGCCAGCAGCTTGGGGCCAGCGGGGCCAGATACGCAGTATTTT. Its translation: CASSLGPAGPDTQYF.

At least ten counts were recorded for this clonotype. The chain employs TRBV5-1 and TRBJ2-1; 16 bases align to TRBD2. V lost 4 bases to trimming and J lost 8 bases; unmatched junction nucleotides: 6. The germline gives CDR1 SGHRS, CDR2 YFSETQ. The CDR3 totals 16 residues. The CDR3 coding sequence is TGCGCCAGCAGCCCCGGGACTAGCGGGGGGGTTGATGAGCAGTTCTTC. It yields the protein CASSPGTSGGVDEQFF.

This rearrangement joins TRBV5-6 to TRBJ2-3; 7 nucleotides align to TRBD2. This CDR3 is 16 amino acids long. The ends lost 4 bases at V and 2 bases at J; junction bases unmatched: 10. Germline CDR1 reads SGHDT; CDR2 reads YYEEEE. CDR3 nucleotide sequence: TGTGCCAGCAGCCGCGGAGGCCGGGGGGTCACAGATACGCAGTATTTT. This gives the protein CASSRGGRGVTDTQYF.

This clonotype was detected many times. This chain links TRBV19 with TRBJ2-2, with a possible D match to TRBD2 (5 bases). Germline-derived CDR1 and CDR2 are LNHDA and SQIVND (reference sequence). V lost 1 base and J 6 bases, leaving 9 bases between the germline ends. There are 14 residues in the CDR3. CDR3 sequence reads: CASSIARDSGELFF. In DNA, the CDR3 is TGTGCCAGTAGTATAGCCCGGGATTCCGGGGAGCTGTTTTTT.

This clonotype appeared many times. The V call is TRBV7-2, the J call TRBJ2-3; a possible D gene is TRBD2 (6 bases). V shed 5 bases and J shed 0 bases, with 15 bases lying between them. The germline gives CDR1 SGHTA, CDR2 FQGNSA. The CDR3 runs to 16 residues. The DNA for the CDR3 is TGTGCCAGCAGCGCCGGGGGACGGGGAAGCACAGATACGCAGTATTTT. Residues: CASSAGGRGSTDTQYF. Looking up the rest from reference TRBV7-2 and TRBJ2-3 gives the full variable domain: GAGVSQSPSNKVTEKGKDVELRCDPISGHTALYWYRQSLGQGLEFLIYFQGNSAPDKSGLPSDRFSAERTGGSVSTLTIQRTQQEDSAVYLCASSAGGRGSTDTQYFGPGTRLTVL.

This clonotype showed up many times. This chain joins TRBV20-1 and TRBJ1-5; D is unclear. The CDR3 totals 13 residues. V lost 1 base to trimming and J lost 0 bases, with 4 bases between them. Germline CDR1 is DFQATT and CDR2 is SNEGSKA (reference sequence). The chain's CDR3 is CSARAHSNQPQHF. Written as DNA, the CDR3 is TGCAGTGCTAGAGCTCATAGCAATCAGCCCCAGCATTTT.

In this sample, this clonotype turned up many times. V gene TRBV29-1 combines with J gene TRBJ2-1, with TRBD2 identical over 12 bases. The J segment lost 7 bases and the V segment lost 4 bases, leaving 5 bases of the junction unmatched. This CDR3 is built from 14 residues. The germline CDR1 and CDR2 sequences are SQVTM and ANQGSEA. The CDR3 DNA reads as TGCAGCGTTGCTAGCGGGGGGGCTGGGAATGAGCAGTTCTTC. Translation: CSVASGGAGNEQFF.

Ten or more counts support this clonotype. The chain couples TRBV12-3 or TRBV12-4 to TRBJ1-1, with no clear D. Trimming shortened V by 1 base and J by 4 bases, and 4 bases separated the two germline ends. This CDR3 is built from 12 residues. The CDR3 reads CASSLVITEAFF. CDR3 bases: TGTGCCAGCAGTTTAGTTATCACTGAAGCTTTCTTT.